A single sample is the source of the 2 T cell receptor beta chains below, sequenced in a study of regulatory T cells in long-lasting Graves disease. The time point is: newly diagnosed GD, antithyroid drugs for less than 3 months. From PBMCs, RNA was extracted and then used to make the TCR library. With iRepertoire HTBI primers and Arm-PCR of CDR3 regions, TCR beta libraries were built. TCRdb called the multiplex PCR reads again in MiXCR, with one record for every CDR3 protein. The data contain 680,000 or so distinct CDR3 sequences, roughly 15% of them singletons. The same sample was also studied in work on T cells in Graves' hyperthyroidism and ophthalmopathy.

The sequences come from peripheral blood mononuclear cells (PBMCs), collected at new diagnosis, from a patient treated with antithyroid drugs. The receptors come from a woman in her thirties with Graves disease.

This clonotype was picked up many times. V usage is TRBV28 and J usage is TRBJ1-5; 11 nucleotides match TRBD1. This CDR3 contains 16 residues. In germline, CDR1 is MDHEN, CDR2 SYDVKM. The V gene end was trimmed by 6 bases and the J gene end by 4 bases; junction bases not matched to a gene: 8. This CDR3 is CASRPIGTGGNQPQHF. CDR3 in DNA: TGTGCCAGCAGGCCTATCGGGACAGGGGGTAATCAGCCCCAGCATTTT.

Details on this clonotype: A far larger clone is just one base off, so this is likely a read error. The chain employs TRBV6-2 or TRBV6-3 and TRBJ1-1; unclear D gene. CDR3 length: 15 residues. Looked up from germline, CDR1 is MNHEY and CDR2 is SVGEGT. The CDR3 is CASNYGSLHNTEAFF. CDR3 bases: TGTGCCAGCAATTACGGGTCCCTACACAACACTGAAGCTTTCTTT.